Listed here are 6 T cell receptor beta chains from one sample, sequenced in a study of blood T cell repertoires in COVID-19 (dated by TCRdb to about 2020). Library method: the immunoSEQ multiplex PCR assay. Sourced from immuneACCESS, this table was stored by TCRdb with only in-frame sequences that have V and J called. A share of the clones is absent; for the studies checked, an unresolved V gene accounts for under half, and the remainder has no known explanation. The sample yields 150,000 to 200,000 clones; 60% to 85% were counted once. Approximately 8% of the sample lies in the top ten. Sequencing was performed on peripheral blood. The receptors shown here come from a man in his fifties or sixties with acute or convalescent COVID-19.

This clone came up a few times. The chain employs TRBV20-1 and TRBJ1-2, with 9 bases aligning to TRBD1. This CDR3 is built from 11 residues. V shed 1 base and J 11 bases; nucleotides not matched to a gene: 2. The germline gives CDR1 DFQATT, CDR2 SNEGSKA (reference sequence). CDR3 sequence (DNA): TGCAGTGCTAGAGGGGGACAGGGATACACCTTC. Amino acid sequence: CSARGGQGYTF.

The V and J genes are TRBV11-3 and TRBJ2-3; D is possibly TRBD2 (5 bases). Trimming left V 1 base short and J 5 bases short, with 13 bases between. The CDR3 contains 15 residues. The germline V gene has CDR1 SGHNT and CDR2 YENEEA. DNA for the CDR3: TGTGCCAGCAGCTTAGGGATATCAGAGGGAGATACGCAGTATTTT. Its translation: CASSLGISEGDTQYF. The variable domain in full, with the rest retrieved from reference TRBV11-3 and TRBJ2-3, is EAGVVQSPRYKIIEKKQPVAFWCNPISGHNTLYWYLQNLGQGPELLIRYENEEAVDDSQLPKDRFSAERLKGVDSTLKIQPAELGDSAVYLCASSLGISEGDTQYFGPGTRLTVL.

This clone was counted between two and nine times. The chain links TRBV4-1 to TRBJ2-1, with TRBD2 identical over 12 bases. CDR1 and CDR2 from the germline V gene are MGHRA and YSYEKL. Losses at the gene ends were 4 bases for V and 8 bases for J; bases not matched to a gene: 0. CDR3 length equals 13 residues. CDR3 sequence: CASSRLAGDEQFF. CDR3 nucleotides: TGCGCCAGCAGCCGACTAGCGGGGGATGAGCAGTTCTTC.

The chain links TRBV4-2 to TRBJ1-1; tentative D call: TRBD1 (5 bases). CDR1 is LGHNA and CDR2 is YNFKEQ in the germline V gene. Between the trimmed V and J ends, which lost 4 bases and 0 bases, there was a span of 15 bases. The CDR3 is 16 residues long. This CDR3 is CASSLTDGGMNTEAFF. CDR3 nucleotides: TGTGCCAGCAGCCTAACGGACGGGGGGATGAACACTGAAGCTTTCTTT.

The chain has TRBV7-2 and TRBJ1-1; maybe TRBD1 (5 bases). Looked up from germline, CDR1 is SGHTA and CDR2 is FQGNSA. CDR3 length: 13 amino acids. V lost 5 bases to trimming and J lost 0 bases, with 7 bases between them. CDR3 nucleotide sequence: TGTGCCAGCAGCGCGGGACTGAACACTGAAGCTTTCTTT. Its protein product is CASSAGLNTEAFF.

J is TRBJ2-3 and V is TRBV9, with D unresolved. The V gene's germline CDR1 is SGDLS and CDR2 YYNGEE. V was clipped by 5 bases and J by 0 bases, with 13 bases between them. CDR3 length equals 15 residues. This CDR3 is CASSVGRLSTDTQYF. The CDR3 nucleotides read TGTGCCAGCAGTGTGGGCAGGCTTAGCACAGATACGCAGTATTTT.